Each of the 24 T cell receptor beta chains below was sequenced from the same sample in a study of early T cells in non-severe SARS-CoV-2 infection. TCRdb re-called the 5' RACE reads with MiXCR, one entry per CDR3 protein. The sample has roughly 50,000 distinct CDR3 sequences, roughly 5.9% seen once. Sequencing was done on a sample of whole blood. The receptor source for this set is an adult who was a healthcare worker with PCR-confirmed SARS-CoV-2 infection or an uninfected control (not recorded which).

This clonotype was seen at least ten times. This chain links TRBV18 with TRBJ2-7; 13 bases line up with TRBD2. Trimming at V came to 8 bases and at J to 3 bases, leaving 16 bases not matched to a gene. This CDR3 contains 18 residues. Germline CDR1 KGHSH, CDR2 LQKENI. In nucleotides, the CDR3 is TGTGCCAGCCCCAGACGGGGACTAGCGGGGTCCCAGCTCTACGAGCAGTACTTC. This sequence encodes CASPRRGLAGSQLYEQYF.

This clonotype has more than one count but fewer than ten. The chain has TRBV30 and TRBJ1-1; D is unresolved. CDR3 size: 14 residues. Germline lookup yields CDR1 GTSNPN and CDR2 SVGIG (reference sequence). Trimming cost V 3 bases and J 0 bases, with 11 bases left between them. The CDR3 DNA sequence: TGTGCCTGGAGGCCCTTGGGGTTGAACACTGAAGCTTTCTTT. The encoded protein is CAWRPLGLNTEAFF.

At least ten counts were recorded for this clonotype. This chain connects TRBV6-2 or TRBV6-3 to TRBJ1-6, with 7 nucleotides matching TRBD1. V lost 5 bases and J lost 8; bases outside the gene matches: 9. Germline CDR1 MNHEY, CDR2 SVGEGT. The CDR3 is 15 amino acids. CDR3 nucleotide sequence: TGTGCCAGCAGTGCTCGACAGGGATTTGATTCACCCCTCCACTTT. As protein: CASSARQGFDSPLHF.

The gene calls are TRBV29-1 and TRBJ2-6; no clear D. Germline V gene data show CDR1 as SQVTM and CDR2 as ANQGSEA. The CDR3 sequence is 13 residues long. Deletions cut 6 bases from V and 0 bases from J, with 6 bases between. The CDR3 is CSVSTSGANVLTF. The CDR3 nucleotides are TGCAGCGTGAGTACCTCTGGGGCCAACGTCCTGACTTTC.

There are a few counts of this clonotype. The V and J genes are TRBV5-1 and TRBJ1-5; D unclear. CDR1 is SGHRS and CDR2 is YFSETQ in the germline V gene. V lost 4 bases, J lost 3 bases, and 11 bases lay in between. The CDR3 extends over 14 amino acids. The CDR3 spells CASSLSSPNQPQHF. CDR3 bases: TGCGCCAGCAGCCTGAGTAGTCCCAATCAGCCCCAGCATTTT.

Ten or more counts support this clonotype. This chain connects TRBV3-1 to TRBJ2-7; no reliable D call. V gave up 5 bases and J gave up 11 bases, with 31 bases separating them. Germline V lookup: CDR1 LGHDT, CDR2 YNNKEL (reference sequence). This CDR3 region has 17 residues. Written as DNA, the CDR3 is TGTGCCAGCAGCGAGACTTACTCTGGTCCTTTTAGTGGGGAAGAGTACTTC. Amino acid sequence: CASSETYSGPFSGEEYF.

In its sample, this clonotype was seen many times. The CDR3 sequence: CASSSTLTPEAFF. CDR3 DNA: TGCGCCAGCAGCTCAACCTTGACTCCTGAAGCTTTCTTT. The genes are TRBV5-1 and TRBJ1-1; no clear D. Per germline, CDR1 SGHRS and CDR2 YFSETQ. With 3 bases removed from V and 6 bases from J, the gap between germline ends came to 12 bases. This CDR3 comprises 13 residues.

This clonotype occurred a few times. The genes are TRBV20-1 and TRBJ1-5; D call uncertain. CDR3 length: 13 amino acids. Trimming shortened V by 4 bases and J by 0 bases, and 7 bases separated the two germline ends. Germline V gives CDR1 DFQATT, CDR2 SNEGSKA (reference sequence). In DNA, the CDR3 is TGCAGTGCTACTCCCCGTAGCAATCAGCCCCAGCATTTT. Amino acids: CSATPRSNQPQHF.

This clonotype was picked up many times. CDR3 DNA: TGTGCCAGCAGCCTAGGACGAGCTGTTTCCTACAATGAGCAGTTCTTC. Its protein is CASSLGRAVSYNEQFF. This rearrangement joins TRBV5-6 to TRBJ2-1; D is unclear. The V gene lost 4 bases and the J gene lost 1 base, with 15 bases spanning the gap. This CDR3 is 16 amino acids long. The V gene's germline CDR1 is SGHDT and CDR2 YYEEEE.

This clonotype was observed a few times. The chain uses TRBV24-1 and TRBJ2-1; 9 bases line up with TRBD1. CDR3 length: 15 residues. Germline assignment: CDR1 KGHDR and CDR2 SFDVKD. V dropped 4 bases and J dropped 3; count of bases not matched to a gene: 3. The CDR3 spells CATSEPTGGYNEQFF. In DNA, the CDR3 is TGTGCCACCAGTGAGCCGACAGGGGGCTACAATGAGCAGTTCTTC.

This chain links TRBV5-6 with TRBJ2-1, with 14 bases identical to TRBD2. This CDR3 spans 16 amino acids. Germline values: CDR1 SGHDT, CDR2 YYEEEE. The ends lost 4 bases at V and 6 bases at J; junction bases unmatched: 6. CDR3 coding DNA: TGTGCCAGCAGCCCACCGGGACTAGCGGGAGCCAATGAGCAGTTCTTC. It specifies CASSPPGLAGANEQFF.

This clonotype was recorded at least ten times. The V gene is TRBV7-9, the J gene TRBJ2-5; 8 bases map to TRBD2. The CDR3 spans 16 residues. V was pared by 5 bases and J by 6 bases, with 14 bases of the junction left unmatched. CDR1 is SEHNR, CDR2 FQNEAQ, per germline (reference sequence). CDR3 sequence reads: CASSPRSSGTGKTQYF. The CDR3 DNA reads as TGTGCCAGCAGCCCCCGGAGTAGCGGGACGGGGAAGACCCAGTACTTC.

This clonotype has only a few counts. The rearrangement uses TRBV11-3 and TRBJ2-1; tentatively, D is TRBD2 (5 bases). The germline V gene has CDR1 SGHNT and CDR2 YENEEA. V lost 1 base, J lost 8 bases, and 6 bases lay in between. The CDR3 totals 12 residues. This CDR3 reads CASSLAGDEQFF. The CDR3 bases are TGTGCCAGCAGCTTAGCCGGGGATGAGCAGTTCTTC.

There are many counts of this clonotype. CDR3 protein: CASRSVTNPNNEQFF. CDR3 in DNA: TGTGCCAGCAGATCAGTAACTAACCCTAACAATGAGCAGTTCTTC. The chain recombines TRBV21-1 with TRBJ2-1. TRBV21-1 is flagged as a pseudogene. CDR3 length: 15 amino acids.

This clonotype was counted ten times or more. The genes are TRBV18 and TRBJ2-1; TRBD2 matches at 12 bases. Losses at the gene ends were 6 bases for V and 9 bases for J; bases not matched to a gene: 9. This CDR3 has 15 amino acids. CDR1 and CDR2 from the germline V gene are KGHSH and LQKENI. CDR3 DNA: TGTGCCAGCTCTCGCGGACTAGCGGGAAGGGGTGAGCAGTTCTTC. Translating gives CASSRGLAGRGEQFF.

In this sample, this clonotype turned up many times. V gene TRBV29-1 combines with J gene TRBJ1-1; D possibly corresponds to TRBD1 (6 bases). V was clipped by 7 bases and J by 0 bases, with 15 bases between them. The CDR3 has 14 residues. Germline assignment: CDR1 SQVTM and CDR2 ANQGSEA. Here the CDR3 DNA reads TGCAGCGCTAAAGGACAGTTTTTGAACACTGAAGCTTTCTTT. Translation: CSAKGQFLNTEAFF.

This clonotype was counted ten times or more. V is TRBV6-2 or TRBV6-3 and J is TRBJ2-2, with unresolved D. V lost 4 bases and J 5 bases, leaving 8 bases between the germline ends. CDR1 MNHEY and CDR2 SVGEGT come from the germline V gene. The CDR3 covers 13 residues. The CDR3 here is CASSLSETGELFF. The CDR3, as DNA: TGTGCCAGCAGTTTAAGCGAGACCGGGGAGCTGTTTTTT.

In this sample, this clonotype turned up many times. The J gene is TRBJ1-1, the V gene TRBV10-2; unclear D gene. Germline V gene data show CDR1 as WSHSY and CDR2 as SAAADI. This CDR3 is built from 14 residues. V was cut by 5 bases and J by 0 bases, with 10 bases left in between. This chain's CDR3 is CASSQPGVNTEAFF. CDR3 sequence (DNA): TGCGCCAGCAGTCAACCCGGGGTGAACACTGAAGCTTTCTTT.

The chain recombines TRBV3-1 with TRBJ2-3, with D perhaps matching TRBD1 or TRBD2 (6 bases each). CDR1 is LGHDT and CDR2 is YNNKEL in the germline V gene (reference sequence). Trimming pared 11 bases from V and 1 base from J, leaving 10 bases between. The CDR3 is made up of 12 amino acids. CDR3 sequence reads: CAGGRGTDTQYF. Written as DNA, the CDR3 is TGTGCCGGGGGGCGCGGCACAGATACGCAGTATTTT.

The rearrangement uses TRBV6-2 or TRBV6-3 and TRBJ1-5, with a possible D match to TRBD1 (6 bases). Germline-derived CDR1 and CDR2 are MNHEY and SVGEGT. The CDR3 runs to 14 residues. Trimming stripped 4 bases from V and 3 bases from J, with 10 bases between. CDR3 amino acids: CASSFPGVNQPQHF. DNA for the CDR3: TGTGCCAGCAGTTTCCCAGGGGTCAATCAGCCCCAGCATTTT.

This clonotype was detected ten times or more. The chain couples TRBV29-1 to TRBJ2-1; TRBD1 matches at 7 bases. V shed 7 bases and J 2 bases; nucleotides not matched to a gene: 2. This CDR3 region has 12 residues. Germline assignment: CDR1 SQVTM and CDR2 ANQGSEA. CDR3 nucleotide sequence: TGCAGCGCAACAGGGGCCTACAATGAGCAGTTCTTC. The encoded protein is CSATGAYNEQFF.

This clonotype was seen repeatedly, ten times or more. V usage is TRBV19 and J usage is TRBJ1-5; TRBD1 matches at 8 bases. Germline values: CDR1 LNHDA, CDR2 SQIVND (reference sequence). V lost 3 bases to trimming and J lost 4 bases; unmatched junction nucleotides: 5. The CDR3 spans 15 residues. The DNA of the CDR3 is TGTGCCAGTAGTATGTCAGGGGGCCCAAATCAGCCCCAGCATTTT. Amino acids: CASSMSGGPNQPQHF.

This clonotype came up many times. CDR3 in amino acids: CSVGLRGPNEQYF. CDR3 DNA sequence: TGCAGCGTTGGGCTTCGGGGCCCTAACGAGCAGTACTTC. The V and J genes are TRBV29-1 and TRBJ2-7; D is perhaps TRBD1 or TRBD2 (5 bases each). Looked up from germline, CDR1 is SQVTM and CDR2 is ANQGSEA. Trimming took 4 bases from V and 5 from J, leaving 15 bases between them. CDR3 size: 13 residues.

This clonotype was seen repeatedly, ten times or more. The genes are TRBV7-3 and TRBJ2-1; 9 bases are shared with TRBD1. CDR1 is SGHTA and CDR2 is FQGTGA in the germline V gene. Losses at the gene ends were 3 bases for V and 4 bases for J; bases not matched to a gene: 4. The CDR3 has 15 residues. The CDR3 DNA is TGTGCCAGCAGCTTGGACAGGGGTGAATACAATGAGCAGTTCTTC. As protein: CASSLDRGEYNEQFF.